This TCR beta chain is drawn from a study of blood T cell repertoires in COVID-19. Study-wide context: T cells, B-cell-depleted T cells, or PBMCs provided the cDNA or gDNA that served as material.

Original analysis: Amplifying reference gene primers gave estimates of nucleated cell counts. Profiled with immunoSEQ multiplex PCR; TCRdb holds only in-frame clones, not every one. The DNA was the basis for D and trimming; V, J and clone size are from that table. The data hold 90,000 to 150,000 clones, with over 75% observed a single time. This clone was found a few times. This CDR3 comprises 15 residues. Trimming shortened V by 2 bases and J by 0 bases, and 9 bases separated the two germline ends. Per germline, CDR1 SGHDT and CDR2 YYEEEE. This clonotype was sampled from a man aged 60 to 75 with acute or convalescent COVID-19. The chain carries TRBV5-6 and TRBJ1-5; D unclear. The sample was peripheral blood. CDR3 DNA: TGTGCCAGCAGCTTTCAGGAGGATAGCAATCAGCCCCAGCATTTT. Translated, it gives CASSFQEDSNQPQHF.